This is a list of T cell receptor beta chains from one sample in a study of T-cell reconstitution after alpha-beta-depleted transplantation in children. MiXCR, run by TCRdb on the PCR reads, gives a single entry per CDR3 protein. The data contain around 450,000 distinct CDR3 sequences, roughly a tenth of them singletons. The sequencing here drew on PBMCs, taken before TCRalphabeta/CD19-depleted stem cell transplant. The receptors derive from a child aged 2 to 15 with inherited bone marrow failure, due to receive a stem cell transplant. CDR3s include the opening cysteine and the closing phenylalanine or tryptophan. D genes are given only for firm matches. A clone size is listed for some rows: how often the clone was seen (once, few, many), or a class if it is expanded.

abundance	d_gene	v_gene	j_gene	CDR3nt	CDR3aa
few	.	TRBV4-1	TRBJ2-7	TGCGCCAGCAGCCCTTTCGGGATCTACGAGCAGTACTTC	CASSPFGIYEQYF
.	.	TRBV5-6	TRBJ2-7	TGTGCCAGCAGCTTGGGGCAGGTTCTCTACGAGCAGTACTTC	CASSLGQVLYEQYF
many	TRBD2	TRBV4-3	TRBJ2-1	TGCGCCAGCAGCCAAGATTTCGCTAGCGGGGGTGAGCAGTTCTTC	CASSQDFASGGEQFF
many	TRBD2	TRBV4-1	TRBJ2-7	TGCGCCAGCAGCCAAACCTTAGCGGGATCCCGCTACGAGCAGTACTTC	CASSQTLAGSRYEQYF
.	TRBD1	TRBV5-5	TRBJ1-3	TGTGCCAGCACCTATGACAGGGTTACTGGAAACACCATATATTTT	CASTYDRVTGNTIYF
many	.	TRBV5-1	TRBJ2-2	TGCGCCAGCAGCTTGATTGGACTCAACACCGGGGAGCTGTTTTTT	CASSLIGLNTGELFF
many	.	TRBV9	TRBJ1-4	TGTGCCAGCAGCGTAGGAGGGGTGGCGGAAAAACTGTTTTTT	CASSVGGVAEKLFF
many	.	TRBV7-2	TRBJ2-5	TGTGCCAGCAGCTACAGGGCAGAGACCCAGTACTTC	CASSYRAETQYF
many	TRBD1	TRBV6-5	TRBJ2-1	TGTGCCAGCAGTTACGACAGGGGTTCCTACAATGAGCAGTTCTTC	CASSYDRGSYNEQFF
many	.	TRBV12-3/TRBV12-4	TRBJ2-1	TGTGCCAGCGGCTTTCTCTACAATGAGCAGTTCTTC	CASGFLYNEQFF
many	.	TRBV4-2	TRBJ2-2	TGTGCCAGCAGCCAAGAGATCAGGGCCAGGGCCGGGGAGCTGTTTTTT	CASSQEIRARAGELFF
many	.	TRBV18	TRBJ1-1	TGTGCCAGCTCAACAGGAACGAACACTGAAGCTTTCTTT	CASSTGTNTEAFF
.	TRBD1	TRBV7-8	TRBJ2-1	TGTGCCAGTCGTTCGGACAGGGGGTTTGAAAATGAGCAGTTCTTC	CASRSDRGFENEQFF
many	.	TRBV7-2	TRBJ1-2	TGTGCCAGCAGCTTTGGGGGACATAACTATGGCTACACCTTC	CASSFGGHNYGYTF
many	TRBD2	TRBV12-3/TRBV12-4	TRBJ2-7	TGTGCCAGCAGTCCCGGGACTACCAAAACGTTAGAGCAGTACTTC	CASSPGTTKTLEQYF
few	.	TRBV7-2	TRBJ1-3	TGTGCCAGCAGCCACCCGTGGGGCTCTGGAAACACCATATATTTT	CASSHPWGSGNTIYF
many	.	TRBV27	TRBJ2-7	TGTGCCAGCAGTTTCAGGGGTCCCTCCTACGAGCAGTACTTC	CASSFRGPSYEQYF
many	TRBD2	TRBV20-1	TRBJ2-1	TGCAGTGCTAGAATAGGCGGGAGTTCCCCCTACAATGAGCAGTTCTTC	CSARIGGSSPYNEQFF
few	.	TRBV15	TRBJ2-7	TGTGCCACCAGCAGAGATGTCCAGGAGACAAGGGTGCCTTACGAGCAGTACTTC	CATSRDVQETRVPYEQYF
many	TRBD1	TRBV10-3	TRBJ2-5	TGTGCCATCAGGGGACAGCAAGAGACCCAGTACTTC	CAIRGQQETQYF
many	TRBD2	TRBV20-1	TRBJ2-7	TGCAGTGCTAGAAAAGCGGGAGGGCCGGACGAGCAGTACTTC	CSARKAGGPDEQYF
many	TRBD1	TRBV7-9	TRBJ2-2	TGTGCCAGCAGCTTAGATCCCAAGGGGGCTAACACCGGGGAGCTGTTTTTT	CASSLDPKGANTGELFF
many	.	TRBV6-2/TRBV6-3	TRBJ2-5	TGTGCCAGCAGTTACGGGACCCAGTACTTC	CASSYGTQYF
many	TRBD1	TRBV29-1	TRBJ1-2	TGCAGCGATGCAGGGGGCGCGAGCTATGGCTACACCTTC	CSDAGGASYGYTF
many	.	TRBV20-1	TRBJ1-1	TGCAGTGCTAGAGATAGTATGACAGTACTACCTGAAGCTTTCTTT	CSARDSMTVLPEAFF
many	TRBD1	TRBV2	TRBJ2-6	TGTGCCAGCATTTGGGACAGGACTCCCTCTGGGGCCAACGTCCTGACTTTC	CASIWDRTPSGANVLTF
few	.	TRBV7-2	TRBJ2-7	TGTGCCAGCAGCTTAGAACCTAGTGGGTACGAGCAGTACTTC	CASSLEPSGYEQYF
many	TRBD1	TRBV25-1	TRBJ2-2	TGTGCCAGCAGTGAATTAGGGGGACAGGGAAGTCCGAACACCGGGGAGCTGTTTTTT	CASSELGGQGSPNTGELFF
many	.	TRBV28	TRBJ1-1	TGTGCCAGCAGTCCGATGGCCCAGATGAACACTGAAGCTTTCTTT	CASSPMAQMNTEAFF
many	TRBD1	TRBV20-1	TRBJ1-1	TGCAGTGCTAGAGAGACAGGGAAGACGAACACTGAAGCTTTCTTT	CSARETGKTNTEAFF
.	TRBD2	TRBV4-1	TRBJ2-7	TGCGCCAGGAGCACCATGGGGAGGGGCACGTACGAGCAGTACTTC	CARSTMGRGTYEQYF
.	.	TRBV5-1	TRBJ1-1	TGCGCCAGCAGCTTTTTGATCCAGGGGCTGACGAACACTGAAGCTTTCTTT	CASSFLIQGLTNTEAFF
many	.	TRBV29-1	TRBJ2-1	TGCAGCGTGATTAGGGGGGTTGAGCAGTTCTTC	CSVIRGVEQFF
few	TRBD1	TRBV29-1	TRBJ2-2	TGCAGCGCAACCGGGACAGGGGTCACCGGGGAGCTGTTTTTT	CSATGTGVTGELFF
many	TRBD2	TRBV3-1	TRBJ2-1	TGTGCCAGCAGCCAAACTCGGGACGGTAGGACTAGCGCACGTTTCGGTGAGCAGTTCTTC	CASSQTRDGRTSARFGEQFF
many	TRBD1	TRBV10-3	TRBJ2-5	TGTGCCACGGTCCTACTACGGGACAGGGGAGAAGTAGCCCAGTACTTC	CATVLLRDRGEVAQYF
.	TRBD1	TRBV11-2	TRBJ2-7	TGTGCCAGCAGCCTCCGGCGCCGGGACAGGGGCTACGAGCAGTACTTC	CASSLRRRDRGYEQYF
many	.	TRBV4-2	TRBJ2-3	TGTGCCAGCTCTAAACAGGGCCACACAGATACGCAGTATTTT	CASSKQGHTDTQYF